This passage covers 2 T cell receptor beta chains from one sample sequenced in a study of blood T cells in healthy people across ages. The authors ran a second PCR of roughly 6 to 12 cycles using a sample-barcoded 5' primer and a J-beta primer mix. TCRdb fed the 5' RACE reads into MiXCR, producing one record per CDR3 protein. The sample records 700,000 or so distinct CDR3 sequences, 22% being singletons. Sequencing was done on a sample of blood. These receptor sequences come from an older man in good health.

This clonotype came up many times. The V call is TRBV12-3 or TRBV12-4, the J call TRBJ1-4; D remains unclear. Trimming removed 6 bases at V and 0 bases at J, with 11 bases between. The CDR3 is made up of 15 amino acids. The CDR3 region is CASRPLDATNEKLFF. The CDR3 nucleotides are TGTGCCAGCAGGCCCCTGGATGCAACTAATGAAAAACTGTTTTTT.

This chain uses TRBV7-9 with TRBJ2-7; D gene ambiguous. Germline V gene sequence: CDR1 SEHNR, CDR2 FQNEAQ (reference sequence). Trimming stripped 0 bases from V and 2 bases from J, with 5 bases between. This CDR3 region has 13 residues. CDR3: CASSLATAYEQYF. CDR3 DNA sequence: TGTGCCAGCAGCTTAGCTACAGCCTACGAGCAGTACTTC. Combining the CDR3 with reference TRBV7-9 and TRBJ2-7 gives the whole variable domain DTGVSQNPRHKITKRGQNVTFRCDPISEHNRLYWYRQTLGQGPEFLTYFQNEAQLEKSRLLSDRFSAERPKGSFSTLEIQRTEQGDSAMYLCASSLATAYEQYFGPGTRLTVT.